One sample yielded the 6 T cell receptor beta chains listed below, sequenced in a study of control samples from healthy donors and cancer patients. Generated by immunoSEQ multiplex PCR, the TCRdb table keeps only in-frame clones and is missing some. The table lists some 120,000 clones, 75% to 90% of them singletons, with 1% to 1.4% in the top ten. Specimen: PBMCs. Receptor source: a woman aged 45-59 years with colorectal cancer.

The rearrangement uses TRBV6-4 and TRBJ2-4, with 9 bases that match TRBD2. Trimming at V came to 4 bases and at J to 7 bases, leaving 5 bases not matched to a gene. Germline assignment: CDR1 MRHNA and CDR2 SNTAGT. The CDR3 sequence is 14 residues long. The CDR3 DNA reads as TGTGCCAGCAGTGCCTTAGCGGGAGTGAACATTCAGTACTTC. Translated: CASSALAGVNIQYF.

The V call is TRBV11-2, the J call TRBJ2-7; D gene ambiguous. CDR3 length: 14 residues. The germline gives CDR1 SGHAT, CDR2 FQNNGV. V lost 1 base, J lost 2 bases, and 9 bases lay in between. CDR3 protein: CASSLGGYAYEQYF. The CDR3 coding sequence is TGTGCCAGCAGCTTAGGAGGTTATGCCTACGAGCAGTACTTC.

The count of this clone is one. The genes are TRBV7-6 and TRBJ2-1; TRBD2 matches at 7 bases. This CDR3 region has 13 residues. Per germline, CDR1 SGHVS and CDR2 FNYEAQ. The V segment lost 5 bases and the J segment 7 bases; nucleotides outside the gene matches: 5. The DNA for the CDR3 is TGTGCCAGCAGCCCGACTAGCCCGAATGAGCAGTTCTTC. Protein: CASSPTSPNEQFF.

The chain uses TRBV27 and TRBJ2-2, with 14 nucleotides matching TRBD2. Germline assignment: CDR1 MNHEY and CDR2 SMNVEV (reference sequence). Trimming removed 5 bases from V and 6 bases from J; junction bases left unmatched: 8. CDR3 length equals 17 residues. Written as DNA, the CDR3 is TGTGCCAGCAGTACCGGGACTAGCGGGAGCTTGGCCGGGGAGCTGTTTTTT. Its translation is CASSTGTSGSLAGELFF.

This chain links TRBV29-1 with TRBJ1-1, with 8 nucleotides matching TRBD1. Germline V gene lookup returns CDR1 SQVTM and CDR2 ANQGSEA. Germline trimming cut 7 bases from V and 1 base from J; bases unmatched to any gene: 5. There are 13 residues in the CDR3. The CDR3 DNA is TGCAGCGGGAACGGACAGGGGAACACTGAAGCTTTCTTT. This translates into CSGNGQGNTEAFF.

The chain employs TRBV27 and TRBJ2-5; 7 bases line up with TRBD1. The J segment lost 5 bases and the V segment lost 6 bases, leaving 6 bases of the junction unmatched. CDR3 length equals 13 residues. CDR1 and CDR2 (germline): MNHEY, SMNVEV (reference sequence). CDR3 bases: TGTGCCAGCAGGTCGGGACAGAGGGAGACCCAGTACTTC. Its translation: CASRSGQRETQYF.